This paragraph reports one T cell receptor (beta chain). Assignment of participants to cohorts was predicated upon participant-reported clinical history. Donors of Cohort 3 who recovered were those that had two negative PCRs, clearance, or symptom resolution. The authors' processing: Amplification of reference gene primers was used by the study to estimate nucleated cell counts. Data came from immunoSEQ multiplex PCR; TCRdb stores just in-frame clones and leaves some out. The V and J calls and the clone size are those of that table, but D and trimming were determined from the DNA. The table lists 150,000 to 250,000 clones, more than 65% of them singletons. These data belong to a study of blood T cell repertoires in COVID-19. On the study more broadly: Italy, Spain and the United States were the sources of the convalescent and acute COVID-19 samples.

Sequencing was done on a sample of PBMCs or T cells enriched from blood (not recorded which). This sequence was found in a man aged 35-49 years who had recovered from COVID-19.

The CDR3 is CASSLNPEGGAEAFF. In nucleotides, the CDR3 is TGCGCCAGCAGCCTAAACCCGGAGGGGGGGGCTGAAGCTTTCTTT. The rearrangement links TRBV4-3 to TRBJ1-1; a weak D match, TRBD1 (6 bases). CDR3 length: 15 amino acids. In germline, CDR1 is LGHNA, CDR2 YSLEER. The V gene lost 4 bases and the J gene lost 6 bases, with 18 bases spanning the gap.